The 27 T cell receptor beta chains below come from one sample, sequenced in a study of T cell changes during pregnancy in multiple sclerosis. TCRdb's table, derived via immunoSEQ multiplex PCR, lists solely in-frame clones and lacks some. There are about 47,000 clones in the sample; 85% to 90% occur only once, and 7% to 10% lies in the top ten. The sequencing here drew on CD8+ T cells from peripheral blood mononuclear cells, taken in the second trimester of pregnancy. The source is a female donor with multiple sclerosis, enrolled in a pregnancy study.

There are a few counts of this clone. The chain joins TRBV6-1 to TRBJ2-3, with 10 bases fitting TRBD2. CDR1 is MNHNS, CDR2 SASEGT, per germline. After removal of 0 bases from V and 6 bases from J, the junction contained 3 bases not matched to a gene. This CDR3 is built from 15 residues. This CDR3 is CASSEAGSGGDTQYF. Written as DNA, the CDR3 is TGTGCCAGCAGTGAAGCGGGTAGCGGGGGGGATACGCAGTATTTT.

The chain has TRBV5-8 and TRBJ2-1; perhaps TRBD2 as D (5 bases). In germline, CDR1 is SGHTS, CDR2 YDEGEE. The CDR3 runs to 12 residues. Trimming stripped 2 bases from V and 6 bases from J, with 6 bases between. CDR3 sequence: CASSLGLNEQFF. The DNA for the CDR3 is TGTGCCAGCAGCTTAGGACTCAATGAGCAGTTCTTC.

The chain links TRBV6-5 to TRBJ2-1; D call uncertain. The CDR3 is 13 amino acids. Germline loops: CDR1 MNHEY, CDR2 SVGAGI. The V gene lost 1 base and the J gene lost 4 bases, with 5 bases spanning the gap. CDR3 residues: CASSYFQYNEQFF. The CDR3, as DNA: TGTGCCAGCAGTTACTTCCAGTACAATGAGCAGTTCTTC.

J is TRBJ2-7 and V is TRBV29-1, with D possibly TRBD1 on 7 matching bases. The CDR3 spans 15 residues. The ends were cut back, 4 bases at V and 2 bases at J, with 18 bases in the middle. Germline V gene sequence: CDR1 SQVTM, CDR2 ANQGSEA. CDR3 protein: CSVGFQGGLPYEQYF. CDR3 nucleotides: TGCAGCGTTGGGTTCCAGGGGGGACTCCCCTACGAGCAGTACTTC.

The rearrangement uses TRBV15 and TRBJ2-7; D not certain. This CDR3 spans 11 amino acids. V was clipped by 4 bases and J by 7 bases, with 8 bases between them. Germline V CDR1 and CDR2: LNHNV, YYDKDF (reference sequence). The CDR3 reads CATSTGREQYF. The CDR3 DNA sequence: TGTGCCACCAGCACGGGTCGGGAGCAGTACTTC.

This chain links TRBV6-1 with TRBJ1-4; the match to TRBD1 covers 7 bases. Germline values: CDR1 MNHNS, CDR2 SASEGT. V was clipped by 6 bases and J by 7 bases; unmatched bases: 11. The CDR3 extends over 15 amino acids. The CDR3 coding sequence is TGTGCCAGCAGAACGGATACAGGGGAGGTTGAAAAACTGTTTTTT. Its protein product is CASRTDTGEVEKLFF.

The rearrangement links TRBV4-1 to TRBJ1-5; 7 nucleotides line up with TRBD1. Trimming took 0 bases from V and 5 from J; bases not matched to a gene: 10. CDR1 MGHRA and CDR2 YSYEKL come from the germline V gene. This CDR3 is built from 17 residues. CDR3 protein: CASSQEGGSSEDQPQHF. The CDR3, as DNA: TGCGCCAGCAGCCAAGAAGGGGGCAGCTCGGAGGATCAGCCCCAGCATTTT.

This chain joins TRBV7-3 and TRBJ1-1; D is possibly TRBD1 (5 bases). Germline V gene sequence: CDR1 SGHTA, CDR2 FQGTGA. The CDR3 covers 15 residues. The ends were cut back, 5 bases at V and 0 bases at J, with 13 bases in the middle. DNA of the CDR3: TGTGCCAGCAGCCAAGTTTCAGGGATGAACACTGAAGCTTTCTTT. Translating it yields CASSQVSGMNTEAFF.

The chain recombines TRBV6-6 with TRBJ2-3, with TRBD2 matching 8 bases. The germline gives CDR1 MNHNY, CDR2 SVGAGI (reference sequence). CDR3 length: 15 residues. Trimming removed 5 bases from V and 3 bases from J; junction bases left unmatched: 7. CDR3 bases: TGTGCCAGCAGTGCCCCCGGACTAGCAACAGATACGCAGTATTTT. Translating it yields CASSAPGLATDTQYF.

The chain combines TRBV5-1 with TRBJ1-5; D is unresolved. This CDR3 is built from 13 residues. The V and J ends lost 7 bases and 2 bases respectively, with 10 bases between them. From germline, CDR1 is SGHRS and CDR2 YFSETQ. The CDR3 is CASRREGNQPQHF. The CDR3 DNA reads as TGCGCCAGCCGGAGGGAGGGCAATCAGCCCCAGCATTTT. The variable domain in full, completed from reference TRBV5-1 and TRBJ1-5, reads KAGVTQTPRYLIKTRGQQVTLSCSPISGHRSVSWYQQTPGQGLQFLFEYFSETQRNKGNFPGRFSGRQFSNSRSEMNVSTLELGDSALYLCASRREGNQPQHFGDGTRLSIL.

V usage is TRBV9 and J usage is TRBJ2-2, with 7 bases matching TRBD1. V dropped 3 bases and J dropped 5; count of bases not matched to a gene: 10. The CDR3 is made up of 16 amino acids. The germline V gene encodes CDR1 SGDLS and CDR2 YYNGEE. This chain's CDR3 is CASSDGIDRATGELFF. CDR3 in DNA: TGTGCCAGCAGCGACGGGATCGACAGGGCAACCGGGGAGCTGTTTTTT.

The chain's CDR3 is CASSLAGPGSPLHF. CDR3 nucleotide sequence: TGTGCCAGCAGCTTAGCGGGTCCGGGTTCACCCCTCCACTTT. The chain is built from TRBV7-9 and TRBJ1-6; D remains unclear. The germline CDR1 and CDR2 sequences are SEHNR and FQNEAQ (reference sequence). V was pared by 0 bases and J by 9 bases, with 9 bases between. This CDR3 region has 14 residues.

The chain joins TRBV19 to TRBJ2-7, with a possible D match to TRBD1 (6 bases). The V end was cut by 5 bases, the J end by 6 bases, with 14 bases between. CDR1 is LNHDA, CDR2 SQIVND, per germline (reference sequence). The CDR3 is 13 residues long. The CDR3 region is CASSEGTPGEQYF. CDR3 nucleotides: TGTGCCAGTAGTGAGGGGACACCGGGCGAGCAGTACTTC.

V is TRBV7-9 and J is TRBJ1-5, with TRBD1 as a possible D gene (6 bases). The CDR3 contains 15 residues. CDR1 and CDR2 (germline): SEHNR, FQNEAQ (reference sequence). Trimming cost V 5 bases and J 6 bases, with 17 bases left between them. The CDR3 region is CASSNTGPGSQPQHF. The CDR3, as DNA: TGTGCCAGCAGCAACACAGGGCCCGGGTCTCAGCCCCAGCATTTT.

The chain is built from TRBV30 and TRBJ2-1; the D gene is possibly TRBD2 (6 bases). CDR3 length: 14 amino acids. Germline assignment: CDR1 GTSNPN and CDR2 SVGIG (reference sequence). V gave up 1 base and J gave up 4 bases, with 11 bases separating them. CDR3 amino acids: CAWSASREYNEQFF. The CDR3 DNA sequence: TGTGCCTGGAGTGCGAGCCGGGAGTACAATGAGCAGTTCTTC.

The V call is TRBV27, the J call TRBJ2-3; TRBD1 might be the D (5 bases). The germline gives CDR1 MNHEY, CDR2 SMNVEV (reference sequence). The CDR3 length is 16 residues. Trimming removed 2 bases at V and 6 bases at J, with 18 bases between. The CDR3 is CASSLSLQGSLDTQYF. The DNA for the CDR3 is TGTGCCAGCAGTTTAAGTTTGCAGGGTTCATTGGATACGCAGTATTTT.

The rearrangement links TRBV11-2 to TRBJ1-6; a weak D match, TRBD1 (5 bases). V was pared by 1 base and J by 5 bases, with 15 bases between. The CDR3 contains 17 residues. Germline-derived CDR1 and CDR2 are SGHAT and FQNNGV. The CDR3 DNA follows: TGTGCCAGCAGCTTAGGTCCTAGGGGTCTTAATAATTCACCCCTCCACTTT. It codes for CASSLGPRGLNNSPLHF.

The rearrangement uses TRBV7-2 and TRBJ2-5; TRBD2 might be the D (5 bases). The CDR3 length is 17 residues. The V gene lost 1 base and the J gene lost 2 bases, with 17 bases spanning the gap. CDR1 and CDR2 (germline): SGHTA, FQGNSA. The CDR3 coding sequence is TGTGCCAGCAGCTTAGGGGATCCAGCGGAGCTACAAGAGACCCAGTACTTC. It translates to CASSLGDPAELQETQYF.

This clone was detected once. This chain uses TRBV7-6 with TRBJ1-4; D gene uncertain. The CDR3 is 12 amino acids. V gave up 8 bases and J gave up 2 bases, with 6 bases separating them. Germline CDR1 is SGHVS and CDR2 is FNYEAQ. The CDR3 protein is CASATTNEKLFF. CDR3 DNA sequence: TGTGCCAGCGCGACTACTAATGAAAAACTGTTTTTT.

This chain links TRBV5-1 with TRBJ2-3, with 8 bases matching TRBD1. The CDR3 spans 14 residues. V lost 4 bases and J lost 2; bases outside the gene matches: 3. Germline-derived CDR1 and CDR2 are SGHRS and YFSETQ. The CDR3 coding sequence is TGCGCCAGCAGCGGGACAGGCCACACAGATACGCAGTATTTT. It encodes CASSGTGHTDTQYF.

This clone was detected only once. The chain links TRBV7-9 to TRBJ2-7, with 11 bases identical to TRBD2. J gave up 1 base and V 5 bases, and 4 bases lay outside the gene matches. The CDR3 contains 15 residues. The germline CDR1 and CDR2 sequences are SEHNR and FQNEAQ (reference sequence). The CDR3 protein is CASSPGLAVSYEQYF. The DNA for the CDR3 is TGTGCCAGCAGCCCGGGACTAGCGGTTTCCTACGAGCAGTACTTC. The complete variable domain, with remaining parts taken from reference TRBV7-9 and TRBJ2-7, reads DTGVSQNPRHKITKRGQNVTFRCDPISEHNRLYWYRQTLGQGPEFLTYFQNEAQLEKSRLLSDRFSAERPKGSFSTLEIQRTEQGDSAMYLCASSPGLAVSYEQYFGPGTRLTVT.

The chain uses TRBV9 and TRBJ1-2; 8 bases are shared with TRBD1. The CDR3 sequence is 17 residues long. CDR1 SGDLS and CDR2 YYNGEE come from the germline V gene. Germline trimming cut 4 bases from V and 4 bases from J; bases unmatched to any gene: 15. The CDR3 DNA is TGTGCCAGCAGCCATCCTCGGGCAACAGGGGGTGGCTATGGCTACACCTTC. Translating it yields CASSHPRATGGGYGYTF.

The CDR3 reads CASSLGSVYEQYF. Written as DNA, the CDR3 is TGTGCCAGCAGCTTGGGTTCCGTTTACGAGCAGTACTTC. This chain links TRBV5-6 with TRBJ2-7; D unresolved. The CDR3 length is 13 residues. From germline, CDR1 is SGHDT and CDR2 YYEEEE. V was pared by 0 bases and J by 4 bases, with 8 bases between.

The chain couples TRBV9 to TRBJ2-3; tentatively, D is TRBD2 (5 bases). V was trimmed by 5 bases and J by 0 bases, leaving 7 bases between them. The CDR3 loop spans 13 amino acids. Germline-derived CDR1 and CDR2 are SGDLS and YYNGEE. The CDR3 sequence: CASRGSSTDTQYF. In nucleotides, the CDR3 is TGTGCCAGCAGGGGGAGTAGCACAGATACGCAGTATTTT.

The J gene is TRBJ2-3, the V gene TRBV2, with 10 positions matching TRBD1. This CDR3 has 15 residues. J was trimmed by 6 bases and V by 5 bases; bases with no gene match: 8. In germline, CDR1 is SNHLY, CDR2 FYNNEI. The chain's CDR3 is CASSRPTGGVDTQYF. The CDR3 DNA is TGTGCCAGCAGTCGCCCGACAGGGGGCGTCGATACGCAGTATTTT.

This clone was counted a single time. J is TRBJ2-3 and V is TRBV7-9; D is undetermined. The V gene lost 4 bases and the J gene lost 0 bases, with 8 bases spanning the gap. The CDR3 runs to 14 residues. Germline V gene lookup returns CDR1 SEHNR and CDR2 FQNEAQ (reference sequence). The CDR3 region is CASSSTTSTDTQYF. The CDR3 DNA is TGTGCCAGCAGCTCAACCACTAGCACAGATACGCAGTATTTT.

The V and J genes are TRBV13 and TRBJ2-1, with D tentatively TRBD2 (5 bases). CDR1 PRHDT and CDR2 FYEKMQ come from the germline V gene (reference sequence). The CDR3 length is 14 residues. V lost 7 bases, J lost 0 bases, and 10 bases lay in between. CDR3 sequence (DNA): TGTGCCAGCACTGAGGGCCGCTCCTACAATGAGCAGTTCTTC. This gives the protein CASTEGRSYNEQFF.